This T cell receptor (beta chain) was sequenced during a study of cytomegalovirus exposure and HLA in healthy donors. Study in general: Genetic ancestry analysis placed approximately 80% of the 300 to 400 donors that were genotyped in the Caucasian-associated cluster.

Study results and limitations: The authors later found HLA-associated TCR beta chains more clonally expanded than equally common others. With later analysis, a missense DCLRE1C variant became linked to TCR beta V- and J-gene trimming. HLA alleles were associated with 17,000 or so TCR beta sequences in a later analysis at 0.05 false discovery rate.

Remarks on this clone: Its antigen remains unidentified.

The PCR made use of 60 Vbeta and 13 Jbeta primers. The protocol was immunoSEQ multiplex PCR, while the TCRdb copy is restricted to in-frame clones and leaves out a portion. The sample shows some 130,000 clones, 55% to 75% of them seen only once. The V end was cut by 3 bases, the J end by 6 bases, with 11 bases between. The CDR3 spans 14 residues. Germline CDR1 SNHLY, CDR2 FYNNEI. The sequence was obtained from a man aged 30-40 years in good health and CMV-seropositive. This chain joins TRBV2 and TRBJ1-4, with D possibly matching TRBD1 (6 bases). Sequencing input: PBMCs. CDR3 bases: TGTGCCAGCAGTGATGGGGGCTGGGATGAAAAACTGTTTTTT. It is translated as CASSDGGWDEKLFF.